The T cell receptor beta chain described here comes from a study of blood T cell repertoires in COVID-19. Profiled with immunoSEQ multiplex PCR; TCRdb holds only in-frame clones, not every one. The data show around 290,000 clones, with 89% seen just once and about 1.7% held by the top ten. V lost 8 bases to trimming and J lost 3 bases, with 20 bases between them. The germline V gene encodes CDR1 MNHEY and CDR2 SMNVEV (reference sequence). The CDR3 spans 15 residues. This chain connects TRBV27 to TRBJ2-7, with D possibly TRBD2 on 5 matching bases. Sequencing input: PBMCs or T cells enriched from blood (not recorded which). The sequence came from a middle-aged woman who had recovered from COVID-19. Written as DNA, the CDR3 is TGTGCCAGCTCCCTAGCTTCCGACGGTTACTACGAGCAGTACTTC. This codes for CASSLASDGYYEQYF.